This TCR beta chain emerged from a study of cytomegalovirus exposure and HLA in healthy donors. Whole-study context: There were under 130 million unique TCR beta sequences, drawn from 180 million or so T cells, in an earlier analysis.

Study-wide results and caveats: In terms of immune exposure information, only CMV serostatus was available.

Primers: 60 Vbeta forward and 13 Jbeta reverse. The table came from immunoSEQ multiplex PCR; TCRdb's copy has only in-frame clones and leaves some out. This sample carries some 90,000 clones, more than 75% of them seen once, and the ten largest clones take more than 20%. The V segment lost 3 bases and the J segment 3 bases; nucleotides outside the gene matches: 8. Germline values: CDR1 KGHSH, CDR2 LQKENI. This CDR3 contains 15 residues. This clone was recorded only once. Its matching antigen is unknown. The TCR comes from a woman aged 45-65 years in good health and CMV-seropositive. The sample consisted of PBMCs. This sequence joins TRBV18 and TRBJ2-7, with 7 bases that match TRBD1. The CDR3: CASSPWTGQVYEQYF. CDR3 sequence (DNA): TGTGCCAGCTCACCGTGGACTGGACAGGTCTACGAGCAGTACTTC.